What follows are 15 T cell receptor beta chains derived from one specimen sequenced in a study of cytomegalovirus exposure and HLA in healthy donors (dated by TCRdb to 2016 to 2017). Library generation was performed with the immunoSEQ multiplex PCR assay. The source is immuneACCESS, and TCRdb retained only in-frame sequences with V and J called. Part of the clones is not carried over; for the studies checked, unresolved V genes explain less than half of this, and the remainder is unexplained. Here the sample has around 150,000 clones; 89% occur a single time. The ten largest make up just over 4% of the sample. Sequencing was done on a sample of PBMCs. The receptors here all came from a man between 18 and 35 years old in good health and CMV-seropositive.

The chain has TRBV27 and TRBJ2-1; D possibly corresponds to TRBD1 (6 bases). This CDR3 is 15 amino acids long. Per the germline V gene, CDR1 is MNHEY and CDR2 is SMNVEV (reference sequence). V was cut by 3 bases and J by 4 bases, with 13 bases left in between. The CDR3 protein is CASSFGRGLYNEQFF. CDR3 bases: TGTGCCAGCAGTTTCGGCAGGGGCCTTTACAATGAGCAGTTCTTC.

The genes are TRBV27 and TRBJ2-7, with TRBD2 matching over 8 bases. The CDR3 is 15 residues long. Germline CDR1 and CDR2: MNHEY and SMNVEV (reference sequence). The V gene end was trimmed by 3 bases and the J gene end by 4 bases; junction bases not matched to a gene: 8. The CDR3 region is CASSFQAAGDYEQYF. The CDR3 region has the DNA TGTGCCAGCAGTTTTCAGGCAGCGGGAGATTACGAGCAGTACTTC.

The chain couples TRBV19 to TRBJ2-6, with D possibly TRBD2 on 5 matching bases. This CDR3 is 16 amino acids long. With 5 bases removed from V and 0 bases from J, the gap between germline ends came to 11 bases. CDR1 and CDR2 from the germline V gene are LNHDA and SQIVND (reference sequence). The CDR3 is CASSQLTSSGANVLTF. The DNA for the CDR3 is TGTGCCAGTAGTCAGTTAACTAGCTCTGGGGCCAACGTCCTGACTTTC. The whole variable domain, filled in from reference TRBV19 and TRBJ2-6, reads DGGITQSPKYLFRKEGQNVTLSCEQNLNHDAMYWYRQDPGQGLRLIYYSQIVNDFQKGDIAEGYSVSREKKESFPLTVTSAQKNPTAFYLCASSQLTSSGANVLTFGAGSRLTVL.

The chain links TRBV5-1 to TRBJ2-3, with TRBD2 identical over 14 bases. The CDR3 sequence is 15 residues long. Germline CDR1 and CDR2: SGHRS and YFSETQ. V lost 3 bases, J lost 8 bases, and 5 bases stayed unmatched. For the CDR3, the DNA is TGCGCCAGCAGCTCCGGGACTAGCGGGAGAGGTACGCAGTATTTT. Translating gives CASSSGTSGRGTQYF.

V usage is TRBV6-1 and J usage is TRBJ2-5, with a possible D match to TRBD2 (5 bases). V lost 4 bases and J 5 bases, leaving 14 bases between the germline ends. Germline V gene sequence: CDR1 MNHNS, CDR2 SASEGT. CDR3 length equals 14 residues. CDR3 DNA: TGTGCCAGCAGTGGGATGGCAGGAGGCGAGACCCAGTACTTC. This sequence encodes CASSGMAGGETQYF.

This clone was picked up a small number of times. CDR3 sequence reads: CAWGGTGWNTEAFF. The CDR3 DNA reads as TGTGCCTGGGGGGGGACAGGGTGGAACACTGAAGCTTTCTTT. The gene calls are TRBV30 and TRBJ1-1; TRBD1 matches 9 bases. CDR1 and CDR2 from the germline V gene are GTSNPN and SVGIG (reference sequence). The CDR3 runs to 14 residues. After removal of 5 bases from V and 1 base from J, the junction contained 5 bases not matched to a gene.

The CDR3, as DNA: TGTGCCAGCAGTGGCAGGGTAACAGATACGCAGTATTTT. Its protein is CASSGRVTDTQYF. The genes are TRBV6-5 and TRBJ2-3; weak D call: TRBD1 (5 bases). CDR1 MNHEY and CDR2 SVGAGI come from the germline V gene. The CDR3 contains 13 residues. Trimming took 5 bases from V and 3 from J, leaving 9 bases between them.

The chain uses TRBV7-9 and TRBJ2-5; D unresolved. This CDR3 is 14 amino acids long. From germline, CDR1 is SEHNR and CDR2 FQNEAQ (reference sequence). Trimming stripped 3 bases from V and 1 base from J, with 9 bases between. For the CDR3, the DNA is TGTGCCAGCAGCTTGGTGGCACCCCAAGAGACCCAGTACTTC. Its translation: CASSLVAPQETQYF. The variable domain in full, with the rest retrieved from reference TRBV7-9 and TRBJ2-5, is DTGVSQNPRHKITKRGQNVTFRCDPISEHNRLYWYRQTLGQGPEFLTYFQNEAQLEKSRLLSDRFSAERPKGSFSTLEIQRTEQGDSAMYLCASSLVAPQETQYFGPGTRLLVL.

The V and J genes are TRBV15 and TRBJ1-2; D uncertain. The CDR3 is 12 residues long. Trimming left V 8 bases short and J 4 bases short, with 11 bases between. CDR1 and CDR2 from the germline V gene are LNHNV and YYDKDF (reference sequence). As DNA, the CDR3 is TGTGCCACCGGGCCGAGCCCCTATGGCTACACCTTC. Translating it yields CATGPSPYGYTF.

The chain combines TRBV7-9 with TRBJ2-6; 11 bases are shared with TRBD1. J lost 0 bases, V lost 2 bases, and 3 bases had no gene match. This CDR3 has 18 amino acids. In germline, CDR1 is SEHNR, CDR2 FQNEAQ (reference sequence). This chain's CDR3 is CASSLMGTGGSGANVLTF. The CDR3 bases are TGTGCCAGCAGCTTAATGGGGACAGGGGGCTCTGGGGCCAACGTCCTGACTTTC. The full variable domain, its missing parts supplied by reference TRBV7-9 and TRBJ2-6, is DTGVSQNPRHKITKRGQNVTFRCDPISEHNRLYWYRQTLGQGPEFLTYFQNEAQLEKSRLLSDRFSAERPKGSFSTLEIQRTEQGDSAMYLCASSLMGTGGSGANVLTFGAGSRLTVL.

The CDR3 region has the DNA TGTGCCATCTCCGGGACTAGCGGGTTTAACGAGCAGTACTTC. The encoded protein is CAISGTSGFNEQYF. The chain uses TRBV10-3 and TRBJ2-7; 12 nucleotides agree with TRBD2. CDR3 length: 14 amino acids. The trim removed 8 bases at V and 5 bases at J, leaving 7 bases unmatched. The germline gives CDR1 ENHRY, CDR2 SYGVKD.

This chain connects TRBV11-2 to TRBJ2-7; tentatively, D is TRBD2 (5 bases). The germline gives CDR1 SGHAT, CDR2 FQNNGV. This CDR3 comprises 13 residues. V was trimmed by 5 bases and J by 1 base, leaving 9 bases between them. The CDR3 region is CASSRGLSYEQYF. The CDR3 DNA follows: TGTGCCAGCAGCCGAGGGTTATCCTACGAGCAGTACTTC.

CDR3 DNA: TGTGCCAGCTCTCCCGGGACAGGGGGCTTTAATGAGCAGTTCTTC. Translated, it gives CASSPGTGGFNEQFF. This chain uses TRBV18 with TRBJ2-1; 12 bases fit TRBD1. CDR1 KGHSH and CDR2 LQKENI come from the germline V gene. This CDR3 has 15 amino acids. After removal of 6 bases from V and 7 bases from J, the junction contained 7 bases not matched to a gene.

This chain connects TRBV27 to TRBJ1-1; weak D call: TRBD1 (6 bases). Germline V gene sequence: CDR1 MNHEY, CDR2 SMNVEV (reference sequence). The V end was cut by 2 bases, the J end by 5 bases, with 9 bases between. This CDR3 has 13 amino acids. The chain's CDR3 is CASSLTGRTEAFF. DNA for the CDR3: TGTGCCAGCAGTTTAACAGGGCGAACTGAAGCTTTCTTT.

The rearrangement uses TRBV9 and TRBJ2-3; TRBD1 might be the D (6 bases). The CDR3 length is 16 residues. The V and J ends lost 3 bases and 4 bases respectively, with 18 bases between them. Germline assignment: CDR1 SGDLS and CDR2 YYNGEE. The CDR3 DNA is TGTGCCAGCAGCGGTGGGGCTTTACAGGGTGCAGATACGCAGTATTTT. It yields the protein CASSGGALQGADTQYF.